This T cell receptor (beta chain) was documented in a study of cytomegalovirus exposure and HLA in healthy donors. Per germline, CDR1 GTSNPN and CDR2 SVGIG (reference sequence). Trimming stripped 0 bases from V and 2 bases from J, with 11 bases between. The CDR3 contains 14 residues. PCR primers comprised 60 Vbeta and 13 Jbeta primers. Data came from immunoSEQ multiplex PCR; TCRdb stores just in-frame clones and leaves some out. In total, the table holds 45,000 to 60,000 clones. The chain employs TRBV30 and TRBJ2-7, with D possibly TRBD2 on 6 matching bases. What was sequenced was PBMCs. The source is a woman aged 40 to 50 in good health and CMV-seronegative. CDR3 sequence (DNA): TGTGCCTGGAGTGTGTTGCGGGGTGCCTACGAGCAGTACTTC. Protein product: CAWSVLRGAYEQYF. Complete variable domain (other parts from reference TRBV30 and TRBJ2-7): SQTIHQWPATLVQPVGSPLSLECTVEGTSNPNLYWYRQAAGRGLQLLFYSVGIGQISSEVPQNLSASRPQDRQFILSSKKLLLSDSGFYLCAWSVLRGAYEQYFGPGTRLTVT.